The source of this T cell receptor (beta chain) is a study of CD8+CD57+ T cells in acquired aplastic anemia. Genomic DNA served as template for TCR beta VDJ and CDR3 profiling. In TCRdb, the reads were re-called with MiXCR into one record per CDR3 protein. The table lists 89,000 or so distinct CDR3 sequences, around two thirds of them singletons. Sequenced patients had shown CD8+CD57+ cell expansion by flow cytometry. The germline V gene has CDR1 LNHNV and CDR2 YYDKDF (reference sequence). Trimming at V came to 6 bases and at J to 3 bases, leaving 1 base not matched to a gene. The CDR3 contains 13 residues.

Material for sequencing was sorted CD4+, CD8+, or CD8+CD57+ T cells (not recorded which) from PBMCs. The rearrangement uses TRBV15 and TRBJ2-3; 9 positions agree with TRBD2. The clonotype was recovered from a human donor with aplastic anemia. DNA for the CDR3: TGTGCCACCAGTCTAGCGGGAACAGATACGCAGTATTTT. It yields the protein CATSLAGTDTQYF.